This T cell receptor (beta chain) was recovered during a study of vaccination and CD4 T cells after COVID-19 (dated by TCRdb to between 2021 and 2024). With respect to the entire study: Convalescent patients had a positive SARS-CoV-2 result on nasal swab PCR, and of these patients, fewer than ten had mild disease and one had severe disease. The convalescent cohort comprised six males and four females, including two Hispanic individuals, seven Caucasians, two Asians and one multiracial person. Two doses of either the Pfizer-BioNTech BNT162b2 vaccine (n=8) or the Moderna mRNA-1273 vaccine (n=2) were administered to participants. Post-COVID blood samples were collected from convalescent patients a median of around 100 days after diagnosis, with a range of about 30 to 180 days. The time from the second vaccine dose to post-vaccine blood sampling had a median of roughly 72 days and ranged from about 14 to 241 days. Overlapping spike peptide pools from SARS-CoV-2 and from the common cold coronaviruses HCoV-NL63, HCoV-OC43 and HCoV-229E were used as culture stimuli. In control cultures, a CEFX viral epitope pool was used as positive control, an HIV-1 Nef peptide pool was used as negative control, or no peptide was added. The spike-specific CD4+ TCR repertoire was compared before and after mRNA vaccination in under 11 COVID-19 convalescent patients and a handful of infection-naive healthy vaccine recipients.

What the authors observed across the whole study: Although the median number of SARS-CoV-2-reactive clonotypes went up from approximately 20 after infection to more than 30 after vaccination, the increase was not significant. Nearly all vaccine-specific clones in convalescent patients (304 of 307) were mono-reactive for SARS-CoV-2 spike rather than cross-reactive with common cold coronaviruses. The number of convalescent patients in the study was relatively small, and the study did not examine early timepoints following natural infection. Among convalescent patients, a median about 86% of the SARS-CoV-2-reactive clones seen after vaccination appeared only after vaccination, which suggests priming specific to the vaccine.

The label giving this sample's treatment or condition can be read as: approximately nine-day PBMC culture with coronavirus spike peptide pools or control peptides (ViraFEST assay). The study used the ViraFEST assay, which expanded antigen-specific T cells with peptide pools and then identified expanded clonotypes by TCR sequencing. The positive SARS-CoV-2 PCR tests of the convalescent patients were dated from March to December 2020, before the Alpha, Beta and Delta variants emerged in the United States. More than 1.5 million PBMCs per well were cultured in IMDM with roughly 5% human AB serum and 8.5 to 10 IU/ml IL-2, plus 10 ug/ml peptide pools. On days 3 and 7, half of the culture medium was replaced with fresh IL-2-containing medium. After 10 to 11 days of culture, CD4+ T cells were isolated by negative selection using the EasySep CD4+ T cell isolation kit. Ficoll-Paque Plus gradient centrifugation was used to isolate PBMCs from whole blood, and the isolated PBMCs were then either used fresh or cryopreserved at -140C. Each culture condition was generally run in triplicate wells.

The library was made by PCR. TCR sequencing of DNA from cultured CD4+ T cells used the Oncomine TCR Beta short-read assay at the Johns Hopkins FTIC core. Genomic DNA was extracted from the cultured CD4+ T cells with the QIAamp micro DNA kit. Oncomine TCR Beta libraries from cultured CD4+ T cells were pooled using unique dual indexes and sequenced on an Illumina iSeq 100. The authors' analysis ran thus. Non-productive sequences were removed, and CDR3s not starting with C, not ending with F or W, or shorter than 7 amino acids were discarded. Antigen-specific clonotypes were identified using the MANAFEST web application through comparison of peptide-stimulated wells with reference and other culture wells. An FDR below 0.05, an odds ratio above 5, and a productive frequency above 0.1% in at least two of three replicate wells were required for clones to be considered positive. Cross-reactive clonotypes were defined as significantly expanded in both SARS-CoV-2 spike wells and at least one common cold coronavirus spike condition. Similarity between CDR3 sequences was evaluated in R version 3.6.1 using Levenshtein distances (stringdist) and unrooted phylogenetic trees (ape). The public reads were reanalyzed by TCRdb: fastp trimming at Q25, MiXCR alignment, in-frame beta chains only. Each entry merges the rows of one CDR3 protein and shows their most common DNA and genes. The V and J calls here are based on TCRdb, not the publication. This sample holds roughly 10,000 distinct CDR3 sequences; approximately 50% were observed only once. The ten largest clones capture approximately 10% of the sample.

The V end loses 8 bases and the J end loses 1 base, and a stretch of 20 bases separates them. The CDR3 runs 16 amino acids, cysteine and phenylalanine included. The entry retains the CDR3 DNA only, 48 bases that are in frame from base 1. The germline V gene (reference sequence) sets CDR1 to MNHEY and CDR2 to SMNVEV. The sample holds a few counts of this clonotype. Its target antigen remains unknown. No quality values exist for individual bases; no much larger clone is one base distant. Material for sequencing was CD4+ T cells from blood, cultured in vitro. The rearranged chain carries TRBV27 and TRBJ1-1; 6 matching bases give a weak D call of TRBD1. The source is a human donor who had recovered from COVID-19. The bases read TGTGCCAGCGGGGATTGGGGGGGCATCGGGAACACTGAAGCTTTCTTT. Translated, it reads CASGDWGGIGNTEAFF.